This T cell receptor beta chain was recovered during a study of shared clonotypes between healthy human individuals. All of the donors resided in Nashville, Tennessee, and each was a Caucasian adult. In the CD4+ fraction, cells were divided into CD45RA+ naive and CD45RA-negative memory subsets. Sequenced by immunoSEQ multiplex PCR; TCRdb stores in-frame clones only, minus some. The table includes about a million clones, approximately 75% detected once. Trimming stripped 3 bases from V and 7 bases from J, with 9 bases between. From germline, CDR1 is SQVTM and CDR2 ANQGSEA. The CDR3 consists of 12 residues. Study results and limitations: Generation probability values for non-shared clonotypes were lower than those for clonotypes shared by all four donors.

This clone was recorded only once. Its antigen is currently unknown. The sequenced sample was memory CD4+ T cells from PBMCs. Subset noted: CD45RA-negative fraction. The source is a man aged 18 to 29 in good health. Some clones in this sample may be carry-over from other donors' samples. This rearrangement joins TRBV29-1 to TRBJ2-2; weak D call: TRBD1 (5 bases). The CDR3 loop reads CSVETAGGELFF. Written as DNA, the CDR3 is TGCAGCGTTGAGACAGCCGGCGGGGAGCTGTTTTTT.